The 31 T cell receptor beta chains below were found in one sample sequenced in a study of CD8+ T cells in alopecia areata. Treatment in this sample: oral pan-JAK inhibitor, 5-10 mg twice daily. As the sequencing template, cDNA was produced by extracting RNA and reverse transcribing it. Here immunoSEQ multiplex PCR was the method, and the copy in TCRdb shows in-frame clones only, minus some. The table lists 130,000 or so clones, about 86% of them singletons. The material sequenced was CD8+ T cells sorted from blood, taken at week 4, from a patient treated with tofacitinib. These receptor sequences come from a human donor with alopecia areata.

This rearrangement joins TRBV7-2 to TRBJ2-3; 8 bases fit TRBD2. The CDR3 loop spans 14 amino acids. In germline, CDR1 is SGHTA, CDR2 FQGNSA. Trimming took 6 bases from V and 4 from J; bases not matched to a gene: 6. As DNA, the CDR3 is TGTGCCAGCAGAAATAGCGGGGTTCCAGATACGCAGTATTTT. Translation gives CASRNSGVPDTQYF.

This clone was detected once. V is TRBV4-1 and J is TRBJ2-1; 8 bases fit TRBD2. Germline CDR1 MGHRA, CDR2 YSYEKL. The CDR3 runs to 16 residues. The junction had 2 bases not matched to a gene; V was cut back by 0 bases and J by 1 base. The CDR3 protein is CASSQEPSGSYNEQFF. The CDR3 coding sequence is TGCGCCAGCAGCCAAGAACCTAGCGGGTCCTACAATGAGCAGTTCTTC.

Note on this clone: The sample contains more than one DNA sequence encoding this CDR3. The rearrangement links TRBV11-2 to TRBJ2-7; TRBD1 aligns across 8 bases. CDR1 SGHAT and CDR2 FQNNGV come from the germline V gene. The CDR3 totals 14 residues. V lost 1 base, J lost 3 bases, and 2 bases stayed unmatched. Here the CDR3 reads CASSLGTGNYEQYF. The CDR3 DNA is TGTGCCAGCAGCTTAGGGACAGGGAACTACGAGCAGTACTTC.

The rearrangement uses TRBV29-1 and TRBJ1-1; D perhaps matches TRBD1 (5 bases). Trimming removed 0 bases at V and 5 bases at J, with 13 bases between. CDR1 is SQVTM, CDR2 ANQGSEA, per germline. This CDR3 comprises 14 residues. CDR3: CSVEDLVRGTEAFF. The CDR3 coding sequence is TGCAGCGTTGAAGATCTAGTTAGGGGTACTGAAGCTTTCTTT.

The chain combines TRBV29-1 with TRBJ2-7; the D gene is possibly TRBD1 (5 bases). Germline loops: CDR1 SQVTM, CDR2 ANQGSEA. V shed 4 bases and J shed 5 bases, with 12 bases lying between them. This CDR3 contains 12 residues. CDR3 sequence (DNA): TGCAGCGTTGGAAGGGGATCGGACGAGCAGTACTTC. It specifies CSVGRGSDEQYF.

There are a few counts of this clone. V gene TRBV29-1 combines with J gene TRBJ2-1, with D possibly TRBD2 on 5 matching bases. This CDR3 has 17 residues. The germline V gene has CDR1 SQVTM and CDR2 ANQGSEA. Trimming removed 7 bases at V and 6 bases at J, with 28 bases between. The CDR3 nucleotides are TGCAGCGCTCTAGCCCCTGACATGGGCTTTGGGTTCAATGAGCAGTTCTTC. Translating it yields CSALAPDMGFGFNEQFF.

V usage is TRBV9 and J usage is TRBJ2-1, with 7 bases aligning to TRBD1. The CDR3 sequence is 15 residues long. Germline CDR1 is SGDLS and CDR2 is YYNGEE. With V trimmed by 2 bases and J by 0 bases, 2 bases remained unmatched. The CDR3 reads CASSVEGASYNEQFF. The CDR3 DNA reads TGTGCCAGCAGCGTCGAGGGGGCCTCCTACAATGAGCAGTTCTTC.

This chain uses TRBV27 with TRBJ1-1; D is perhaps TRBD1 (5 bases). V lost 2 bases and J 3 bases, leaving 7 bases between the germline ends. CDR1 MNHEY and CDR2 SMNVEV come from the germline V gene (reference sequence). The CDR3 is 13 residues long. CDR3 sequence: CASSLARDTEAFF. The DNA of the CDR3 is TGTGCCAGCAGTTTAGCCAGGGACACTGAAGCTTTCTTT.

This sequence joins TRBV6-5 and TRBJ2-2; unclear D gene. Trimming took 10 bases from V and 4 from J, leaving 13 bases between them. This CDR3 is 13 amino acids long. Germline values: CDR1 MNHEY, CDR2 SVGAGI. CDR3 nucleotides: TGTGCCACCGCCGTGAAGCCCACCGGGGAGCTGTTTTTT. Its protein is CATAVKPTGELFF.

This sequence joins TRBV10-2 and TRBJ2-1; possibly TRBD1 or TRBD2 for D (5 bases each). The CDR3 length is 15 residues. Trimming took off 6 bases at V and 0 bases at J, with 12 bases between the two ends. Germline assignment: CDR1 WSHSY and CDR2 SAAADI. The CDR3: CASRTGTTSYNEQFF. CDR3 DNA sequence: TGCGCCAGCAGAACGGGGACCACCTCCTACAATGAGCAGTTCTTC.

CDR3 region: CASSPGTGTYEQYF. CDR3 sequence (DNA): TGTGCCAGCAGTCCCGGGACAGGTACCTACGAGCAGTACTTC. The rearrangement uses TRBV5-6 and TRBJ2-7; 8 bases are shared with TRBD1. The CDR3 extends over 14 amino acids. Germline assignment: CDR1 SGHDT and CDR2 YYEEEE. The V segment lost 5 bases and the J segment 2 bases; nucleotides outside the gene matches: 6.

This CDR3 reads CASSYGGSGTQETQYF. The CDR3 DNA reads TGTGCCAGCAGTTACGGGGGTAGCGGGACTCAAGAGACCCAGTACTTC. The V call is TRBV6-5, the J call TRBJ2-5, with 8 bases that match TRBD2. Per the germline V gene, CDR1 is MNHEY and CDR2 is SVGAGI. Trimming at V came to 2 bases and at J to 2 bases, leaving 7 bases not matched to a gene. This CDR3 is built from 16 residues.

This chain links TRBV7-9 with TRBJ1-5, with D unclear. The germline CDR1 and CDR2 sequences are SEHNR and FQNEAQ (reference sequence). The CDR3 runs 13 residues. Between the trimmed V and J ends, which lost 5 bases and 1 base, there was a span of 6 bases. CDR3 sequence: CASSPGSNQPQHF. CDR3 sequence (DNA): TGTGCCAGCAGCCCGGGGAGCAATCAGCCCCAGCATTTT.

The rearrangement joins TRBV2 to TRBJ2-7; no firm D call. V was pared by 10 bases and J by 2 bases, with 12 bases between. The CDR3 has 12 residues. Germline CDR1 is SNHLY and CDR2 is FYNNEI. In DNA, the CDR3 is TGTGCCACCGGGCTTCTGACCTACGAGCAGTACTTC. This translates into CATGLLTYEQYF. Full variable domain (remainder filled in from reference TRBV2 and TRBJ2-7): EPEVTQTPSHQVTQMGQEVILRCVPISNHLYFYWYRQILGQKVEFLVSFYNNEISEKSEIFDDQFSVERPDGSNFTLKIRSTKLEDSAMYFCATGLLTYEQYFGPGTRLTVT.

V gene TRBV19 combines with J gene TRBJ2-1; no clear D. Germline V lookup: CDR1 LNHDA, CDR2 SQIVND (reference sequence). V lost 0 bases and J lost 8, with 5 bases in between. The CDR3 spans 12 residues. CDR3 in amino acids: CASSIDRYEQFF. Here the CDR3 DNA reads TGTGCCAGTAGTATAGATCGGTATGAGCAGTTCTTC.

The chain has TRBV5-1 and TRBJ2-4; D may be TRBD1 or TRBD2 (7 bases each). Per germline, CDR1 SGHRS and CDR2 YFSETQ. The CDR3 is made up of 16 amino acids. V was cut by 4 bases and J by 5 bases, with 19 bases left in between. DNA for the CDR3: TGCGCCAGCAGCCACGGGGAGGGAGGGACAGAAAACATTCAGTACTTC. This encodes CASSHGEGGTENIQYF.

The V call is TRBV7-2, the J call TRBJ2-3; 11 nucleotides match TRBD2. This CDR3 region has 16 residues. The trim removed 4 bases at V and 2 bases at J, leaving 5 bases unmatched. CDR1 and CDR2 (germline): SGHTA, FQGNSA. The CDR3 DNA reads as TGTGCCAGCAGCTCGGGACTAGCGGTAACCACAGATACGCAGTATTTT. This gives the protein CASSSGLAVTTDTQYF.

J is TRBJ2-3 and V is TRBV5-1; 7 bases match TRBD2. Trimming cost V 0 bases and J 6 bases; bases outside gene matches: 4. Germline V gene data show CDR1 as SGHRS and CDR2 as YFSETQ. The CDR3 contains 14 residues. CDR3 amino acids: CASSLVAGDDTQYF. For the CDR3, the DNA is TGCGCCAGCAGCTTGGTGGCGGGGGACGATACGCAGTATTTT. Full variable domain (remainder filled in from reference TRBV5-1 and TRBJ2-3): KAGVTQTPRYLIKTRGQQVTLSCSPISGHRSVSWYQQTPGQGLQFLFEYFSETQRNKGNFPGRFSGRQFSNSRSEMNVSTLELGDSALYLCASSLVAGDDTQYFGPGTRLTVL.

The CDR3 is CASSQVPLGGNQPQHF. The DNA for the CDR3 is TGTGCCAGCAGCCAAGTTCCGTTGGGGGGCAATCAGCCCCAGCATTTT. This chain links TRBV4-2 with TRBJ1-5; perhaps TRBD1 as D (5 bases). CDR1 LGHNA and CDR2 YNFKEQ come from the germline V gene. The CDR3 totals 16 residues. V gave up 1 base and J gave up 2 bases, with 12 bases separating them.

The chain uses TRBV27 and TRBJ1-5; D call uncertain. Germline assignment: CDR1 MNHEY and CDR2 SMNVEV (reference sequence). CDR3 size: 13 residues. Trimming took off 3 bases at V and 1 base at J, with 4 bases between the two ends. CDR3 residues: CASSLDSNQPQHF. The CDR3 DNA reads TGTGCCAGCAGTTTGGACAGCAATCAGCCCCAGCATTTT.

The chain recombines TRBV4-1 with TRBJ2-7; 9 bases are shared with TRBD2. V dropped 4 bases and J dropped 0; count of bases not matched to a gene: 7. There are 16 residues in the CDR3. The germline V gene has CDR1 MGHRA and CDR2 YSYEKL. CDR3 coding DNA: TGCGCCAGCAGCCGAGAGACTAGCGGAAGCTCCTACGAGCAGTACTTC. This sequence encodes CASSRETSGSSYEQYF.

The J gene is TRBJ1-2, the V gene TRBV30; no clear D gene. Germline loops: CDR1 GTSNPN, CDR2 SVGIG (reference sequence). The V end lost 1 base, the J end lost 6 bases, and 6 bases lay between the germline ends. The CDR3 sequence is 11 residues long. The CDR3 nucleotides read TGTGCCTGGAGTGAATACAATGGCTACACCTTC. Translating it yields CAWSEYNGYTF.

The CDR3 DNA reads TGTGCCAGCAGCTTCGAGGATGAAAAACTGTTTTTT. Protein sequence: CASSFEDEKLFF. The chain uses TRBV5-6 and TRBJ1-4; D is unresolved. The germline V gene has CDR1 SGHDT and CDR2 YYEEEE. The V end was cut by 2 bases, the J end by 6 bases, with 5 bases between. The CDR3 length is 12 residues.

The chain couples TRBV29-1 to TRBJ1-2; no clear D gene. Trimming stripped 5 bases from V and 4 bases from J, with 14 bases between. Per germline, CDR1 SQVTM and CDR2 ANQGSEA. This CDR3 region has 13 residues. The chain's CDR3 is CSVYETLGYGYTF. The CDR3 DNA follows: TGCAGCGTTTACGAGACTTTGGGCTATGGCTACACCTTC.

This chain connects TRBV29-1 to TRBJ2-1; 7 bases map to TRBD2. V trimming: 3 bases; J trimming: 4 bases; junction bases outside the gene matches: 12. The CDR3 is 16 residues long. Germline loops: CDR1 SQVTM, CDR2 ANQGSEA. The CDR3 sequence is CSVEGLAESSYNEQFF. For the CDR3, the DNA is TGCAGCGTTGAGGGGCTAGCGGAATCCTCTTACAATGAGCAGTTCTTC.

The chain joins TRBV2 to TRBJ2-1; D unresolved. The CDR3 is 12 residues long. In germline, CDR1 is SNHLY, CDR2 FYNNEI. V dropped 6 bases and J dropped 4 bases, with 7 bases sitting between them. The CDR3 nucleotides are TGTGCCAGCAGGGCTAATTACAATGAGCAGTTCTTC. This gives the protein CASRANYNEQFF.

The gene calls are TRBV6-5 and TRBJ2-1; no firm D call. This CDR3 region has 13 residues. Germline CDR1 is MNHEY and CDR2 is SVGAGI. The ends were cut back, 0 bases at V and 7 bases at J, with 7 bases in the middle. The CDR3 nucleotides read TGTGCCAGCAGTTACTCGAGATTTAATGAGCAGTTCTTC. The encoded protein is CASSYSRFNEQFF.

The J gene is TRBJ2-5, the V gene TRBV13; 9 bases line up with TRBD2. Unmatched junction bases numbered 8, after V lost 5 bases and J lost 7 bases. There are 14 residues in the CDR3. CDR1 and CDR2 from the germline V gene are PRHDT and FYEKMQ (reference sequence). CDR3 nucleotide sequence: TGTGCCAGCAGCACCGCGGGGGGGGACGGGACCCAGTACTTC. The encoded protein is CASSTAGGDGTQYF.

The chain employs TRBV7-9 and TRBJ2-1; weak D call: TRBD2 (6 bases). V lost 5 bases to trimming and J lost 1 base, with 15 bases between them. CDR1 is SEHNR, CDR2 FQNEAQ, per germline (reference sequence). The CDR3 is 16 residues long. The CDR3 DNA reads as TGTGCCAGCAGCCTCGTCTTGGGGGGATCCTACAATGAGCAGTTCTTC. It specifies CASSLVLGGSYNEQFF.

This chain uses TRBV29-1 with TRBJ1-1; TRBD1 aligns across 8 bases. After removal of 7 bases from V and 3 bases from J, the junction contained 10 bases not matched to a gene. The length of the CDR3 is 14 residues. Germline loops: CDR1 SQVTM, CDR2 ANQGSEA. The CDR3 loop reads CSAQGQGHHTEAFF. CDR3 nucleotide sequence: TGCAGCGCCCAAGGACAGGGACACCACACTGAAGCTTTCTTT.

The chain couples TRBV11-1 to TRBJ2-5; D gene uncertain. The germline V and J ends were trimmed by 5 bases and 5 bases, with 6 bases remaining between them. Germline V gene data show CDR1 as SGHAT and CDR2 as FQDESV (reference sequence). The CDR3 has 11 amino acids. The CDR3 region is CASSPSETQYF. CDR3 nucleotide sequence: TGTGCCAGCAGCCCCTCCGAGACCCAGTACTTC.